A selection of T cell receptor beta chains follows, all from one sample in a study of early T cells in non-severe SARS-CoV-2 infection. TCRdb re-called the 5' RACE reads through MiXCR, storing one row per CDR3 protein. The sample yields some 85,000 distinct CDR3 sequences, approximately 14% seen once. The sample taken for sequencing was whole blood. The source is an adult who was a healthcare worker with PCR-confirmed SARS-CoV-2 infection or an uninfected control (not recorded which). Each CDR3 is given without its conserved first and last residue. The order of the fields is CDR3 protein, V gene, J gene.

CDR3 protein: ASSVEPGAPDPQY
V gene: TRBV9
J gene: TRBJ2-3

CDR3 protein: ASSSFGGGPPYGYT
V gene: TRBV7-3
J gene: TRBJ1-2

CDR3 protein: ASRASGRNEQF
V gene: TRBV2
J gene: TRBJ2-1

CDR3 protein: ASSRRGVSPNTEAF
V gene: TRBV11-2
J gene: TRBJ1-1

CDR3 protein: ASSTLAGTDTQY
V gene: TRBV7-9
J gene: TRBJ2-3

CDR3 protein: ASSPSGGGPSYNEQF
V gene: TRBV12-3/TRBV12-4
J gene: TRBJ2-1

CDR3 protein: ASSLGIGGRETQY
V gene: TRBV7-2
J gene: TRBJ2-5

CDR3 protein: ASSGGHPNTEAF
V gene: TRBV9
J gene: TRBJ1-1

CDR3 protein: SARSDRGTDTQY
V gene: TRBV20-1
J gene: TRBJ2-3

CDR3 protein: ASIPHRGMNTEAF
V gene: TRBV25-1
J gene: TRBJ1-1

CDR3 protein: ASGLTSGAYNEQF
V gene: TRBV12-5
J gene: TRBJ2-1

CDR3 protein: ASSYSMVRSRSTDTQY
V gene: TRBV6-5
J gene: TRBJ2-3

CDR3 protein: ASSEKGQRIYTEAF
V gene: TRBV2
J gene: TRBJ1-1

CDR3 protein: ASSLERGLTDTQY
V gene: TRBV7-6
J gene: TRBJ2-3

CDR3 protein: ASSFRENYEQY
V gene: TRBV27
J gene: TRBJ2-7

CDR3 protein: ASGRRGVTQETQY
V gene: TRBV13
J gene: TRBJ2-5

CDR3 protein: ASSLPFSGDTQY
V gene: TRBV7-9
J gene: TRBJ2-3

CDR3 protein: ASSSRPTNEKLF
V gene: TRBV6-5
J gene: TRBJ1-4

CDR3 protein: ASSWSGGAQEQY
V gene: TRBV7-8
J gene: TRBJ2-7

CDR3 protein: ASSIRLRARQNHEQY
V gene: TRBV19
J gene: TRBJ2-7

CDR3 protein: ASTSPVLGGVNEQF
V gene: TRBV6-5
J gene: TRBJ2-1

CDR3 protein: ASSEGHANTGELF
V gene: TRBV5-1
J gene: TRBJ2-2

CDR3 protein: ASSLGSSGGLAKNIQY
V gene: TRBV5-4
J gene: TRBJ2-4